These 12 T cell receptor beta chains came from one sample sequenced in a study of shared clonotypes between healthy human individuals. Assay: immunoSEQ multiplex PCR; the TCRdb copy retains only in-frame clones and omits some. The table shows about 2.4 million clones, with 93% occurring only once. Sequencing was done on a sample of naive CD4+ T cells from PBMCs. Subset reported: CD45RA+ positively selected. These receptors all come from a man aged 18 to 29 in good health. Some clones in this sample may be carry-over from other donors' samples.

V and J are TRBV6-7 and TRBJ1-5, with 8 bases lining up with TRBD1. TRBV6-7 is filed as an ORF, its function uncertain. There are 19 residues in the CDR3. J was trimmed by 5 bases and V by 0 bases; bases with no gene match: 15. CDR3 bases: TGTGCCAGCAGTTACTCGACGATAGGAGTCAGGGGGCTCGATCAGCCCCAGCATTTT. Its translation is CASSYSTIGVRGLDQPQHF.

This clone was recorded only once. J is TRBJ2-1 and V is TRBV19; D may be TRBD1 (5 bases). Germline CDR1 LNHDA, CDR2 SQIVND (reference sequence). The CDR3 spans 17 residues. V lost 3 bases and J 5 bases, leaving 20 bases between the germline ends. CDR3 in DNA: TGTGCCAGTAGTATGCCCCCAGGGAAGAGGATTCACAATGAGCAGTTCTTC. Translation: CASSMPPGKRIHNEQFF.

This chain connects TRBV28 to TRBJ1-4; weak D call: TRBD1 (5 bases). V lost 6 bases to trimming and J lost 8 bases, with 13 bases between them. The CDR3 contains 13 residues. CDR1 is MDHEN and CDR2 is SYDVKM in the germline V gene. The CDR3 reads CASSTGGPEKLFF. In nucleotides, the CDR3 is TGTGCCAGCAGCACCGGGGGACCGGAAAAACTGTTTTTT.

The chain employs TRBV11-2 and TRBJ2-7; D unresolved. The V gene lost 6 bases and the J gene lost 2 bases, with 5 bases spanning the gap. Germline V lookup: CDR1 SGHAT, CDR2 FQNNGV. The CDR3 is 11 residues long. The CDR3 spells CASRIAYEQYF. CDR3 in DNA: TGTGCCAGCAGAATAGCCTACGAGCAGTACTTC. Based on the CDR3 plus reference TRBV11-2 and TRBJ2-7, the full variable domain is EAGVAQSPRYKIIEKRQSVAFWCNPISGHATLYWYQQILGQGPKLLIQFQNNGVVDDSQLPKDRFSAERLKGVDSTLKIQPAKLEDSAVYLCASRIAYEQYFGPGTRLTVT.

This clone was observed a single time. The chain combines TRBV5-1 with TRBJ2-7; D gene unclear. The V gene's germline CDR1 is SGHRS and CDR2 YFSETQ. This CDR3 comprises 14 residues. The germline V and J ends were trimmed by 0 bases and 7 bases, with 14 bases remaining between them. CDR3 residues: CASSLVGKSAEQYF. In nucleotides, the CDR3 is TGCGCCAGCAGCTTGGTTGGTAAGTCGGCTGAGCAGTACTTC.

The CDR3 region has the DNA TGTGCCAGCAGACCCACTAGCGGGAGTAAGTTCTTC. Its translation: CASRPTSGSKFF. The rearrangement uses TRBV11-2 and TRBJ2-1; TRBD2 matches 11 bases. V was pared by 6 bases and J by 14 bases, with 6 bases of the junction left unmatched. This CDR3 contains 12 residues. Germline loops: CDR1 SGHAT, CDR2 FQNNGV.

This clone was recorded only once. The genes are TRBV7-3 and TRBJ2-5, with 15 bases that match TRBD2. The germline CDR1 and CDR2 sequences are SGHTA and FQGTGA. Trimming removed 4 bases from V and 2 bases from J; junction bases left unmatched: 17. CDR3 size: 21 residues. In nucleotides, the CDR3 is TGTGCCAGCAGCTACGGGACTAGCGGGAGGATGAGATCCCCGTGGCAAGAGACCCAGTACTTC. Its translation: CASSYGTSGRMRSPWQETQYF. Full variable domain (missing parts from reference TRBV7-3 and TRBJ2-5): GAGVSQTPSNKVTEKGKYVELRCDPISGHTALYWYRQSLGQGPEFLIYFQGTGAADDSGLPNDRFFAVRPEGSVSTLKIQRTERGDSAVYLCASSYGTSGRMRSPWQETQYFGPGTRLLVL.

This clone appeared once. The DNA of the CDR3 is TGTGCCAGCAGGAAACCCCTTATGAGTAACTATGGCTACACCTTC. Encoded protein: CASRKPLMSNYGYTF. The chain joins TRBV6-1 to TRBJ1-2, with D unresolved. Looked up from germline, CDR1 is MNHNS and CDR2 is SASEGT. V was trimmed by 6 bases and J by 1 base, leaving 15 bases between them. This CDR3 has 15 amino acids.

The chain recombines TRBV28 with TRBJ2-1; D not resolved. Germline V gene lookup returns CDR1 MDHEN and CDR2 SYDVKM. The CDR3 is made up of 15 amino acids. The V end lost 5 bases, the J end lost 0 bases, and 11 bases lay between the germline ends. This CDR3 is CASSTPQSSYNEQFF. In DNA, the CDR3 is TGTGCCAGCAGTACCCCTCAGAGCTCCTACAATGAGCAGTTCTTC. Together with reference TRBV28 and TRBJ2-1, the CDR3 gives the full variable domain: DVKVTQSSRYLVKRTGEKVFLECVQDMDHENMFWYRQDPGLGLRLIYFSYDVKMKEKGDIPEGYSVSREKKERFSLILESASTNQTSMYLCASSTPQSSYNEQFFGPGTRLTVL.

J is TRBJ2-7 and V is TRBV29-1; 8 nucleotides line up with TRBD1. Germline V lookup: CDR1 SQVTM, CDR2 ANQGSEA. This CDR3 is built from 14 residues. V lost 6 bases and J lost 0; bases outside the gene matches: 7. This CDR3 reads CSVLTGGSSYEQYF. The CDR3 DNA reads TGCAGCGTCCTCACAGGGGGAAGCTCCTACGAGCAGTACTTC.

The rearrangement uses TRBV30 and TRBJ1-5, with a weak D call TRBD1 (5 bases). Germline V gives CDR1 GTSNPN, CDR2 SVGIG (reference sequence). The CDR3 sequence is 15 residues long. Trimming left V 5 bases short and J 1 base short, with 15 bases between. DNA of the CDR3: TGTGCCTGGTCCCCGGGGCAGGGCAGCAATCAGCCCCAGCATTTT. It yields the protein CAWSPGQGSNQPQHF.

Points on this clone: This sample also contains other DNA sequences that code for the same CDR3. The chain uses TRBV30 and TRBJ1-5; D uncertain. The CDR3 totals 12 residues. The V end was cut by 0 bases, the J end by 10 bases, with 10 bases between. Germline V gives CDR1 GTSNPN, CDR2 SVGIG (reference sequence). CDR3 nucleotides: TGTGCCTGGAGTGTACGGGGTGGCCCCCAGCATTTT. It codes for CAWSVRGGPQHF.